This T cell receptor (beta chain) was sequenced during a study of cytomegalovirus exposure and HLA in healthy donors. V lost 3 bases, J lost 2 bases, and 0 bases stayed unmatched. Germline V gene data show CDR1 as SGHNT and CDR2 as YYREEE (reference sequence). This CDR3 has 14 amino acids. Study-wide results and caveats: CMV serostatus was the only recorded immune exposure for donors.

The PCR made use of 60 Vbeta and 13 Jbeta primers. Produced via immunoSEQ multiplex PCR; TCRdb's table is partial and in-frame only. This sample yields under 250,000 clones, of which 65% to 85% are seen a single time; 0.71% belongs to the top ten. Remarks on this clone: Its antigen remains unknown.

Sample: PBMCs. This chain links TRBV5-4 with TRBJ2-1; 9 bases agree with TRBD2. The clonotype originates from a boy aged 2 to 10 in good health and CMV-seronegative. The CDR3 region has the DNA TGTGCCAGCAGCTCTAGCGGGGCCTACAATGAGCAGTTCTTC. Amino acids: CASSSSGAYNEQFF.